This TCR beta chain was retrieved from a study of CXCR3-negative and CXCR3-positive naive CD8 T cells. The authors prepared UMI-labeled TRB cDNA libraries by 5' RACE. TCRdb re-called the 5' RACE reads and catalogs CDR3 proteins one per entry, DNA excluded. The repertoire shows about 130,000 distinct CDR3 sequences; the top ten hold 0.5% to 0.7%. By phenotype, naive CD8+ T cells were CD45RO-CCR7+CD27+CD95-. About this clonotype itself: No antigen is known for it.

This CDR3 is 13 amino acids long. Germline assignment: CDR1 MNHNS and CDR2 SASEGT. Findings and limits, study-wide: TRB CDR3 properties served as the basis for inferring TCR strength, and surface CD5 was comparable between naive subsets. TRB CDR3s of CXCR3-positive naive cells were more hydrophobic than those of CXCR3-negative naive cells. Whereas memory cells differed, naive CXCR3-negative and CXCR3-positive cells shared similar TRBV-TRBJ usage.

This TCR derives from a human donor in good health. Some clones in this sample may be carry-over from other donors' samples. The chain combines TRBV6-1 with TRBJ1-2; lacking DNA, the TRBD1 call made by TCRdb goes unchecked. Sequenced: naive CXCR3+ CD8+ T cells from blood. Subset reported: CD45RO-CCR7+CD27+CD95- naive CD8+ T cells expressing CXCR3 (TNR3+). Here the CDR3 reads CASRLTDLYGYTF.